This T cell receptor beta chain stems from a study of blood T cell repertoires in COVID-19. At the level of the study: Whether acute or convalescent, the COVID-19 samples came from the United States, Italy and Spain.

In the original processing: From reference gene primer amplification, estimates of nucleated cell counts were derived. Sequenced by immunoSEQ multiplex PCR; TCRdb stores in-frame clones only, minus some. V and J calls and clone size are those listed in that table; D and trimming were worked out from the DNA. The table lists over 250,000 clones, approximately 92% of them singletons, with under 3% in the top ten. CDR3 length: 14 amino acids. The V gene end was trimmed by 5 bases and the J gene end by 8 bases; junction bases not matched to a gene: 10. Germline values: CDR1 MNHEY, CDR2 SVGAGI. Cohorts were based on clinical histories the participants reported. Two negative PCRs, clearance, or symptom resolution characterized the recovered Cohort 3 donors.

Sequencing used PBMCs or T cells enriched from blood (not recorded which). The sequence derives from a woman under 30 who had recovered from COVID-19. The chain is built from TRBV6-5 and TRBJ1-2; 8 bases align to TRBD1. The CDR3 loop is CASSRGQDWGGYTF. Here the CDR3 DNA reads TGTGCCAGCAGTCGGGGACAGGATTGGGGCGGCTACACCTTC.